Below are 31 T cell receptor beta chains sequenced from a single sample in a study of quantifying T cell responses using KT2 cells. Study overall: Reverse transcription used primers in the TCR alpha and beta constant regions.

An oligo carrying a UMI was ligated to the cDNA 3' end. An equimolar mix of RC1.1 and RC1.2 primed the beta chain across TRBC1 and TRBC2. Each CDR3 protein gets one entry after TCRdb re-called the UMI-ligation and nested PCR reads with MiXCR. The table includes approximately 50,000 distinct CDR3 sequences, around a tenth detected once. Input material: PBMCs spiked with cells of the T cell clone KT2. These receptors came from a human donor.

This clonotype was seen at least ten times. The chain uses TRBV9 and TRBJ2-5; D gene unclear. V gave up 4 bases and J gave up 4 bases, with 17 bases separating them. The CDR3 contains 15 residues. Germline loops: CDR1 SGDLS, CDR2 YYNGEE. The DNA for the CDR3 is TGTGCCAGCAGCCCCGCGTCGGCCCCCGCAGAGACCCAGTACTTC. This encodes CASSPASAPAETQYF. Together with reference TRBV9 and TRBJ2-5, the CDR3 gives the full variable domain: DSGVTQTPKHLITATGQRVTLRCSPRSGDLSVYWYQQSLDQGLQFLIQYYNGEERAKGNILERFSAQQFPDLHSELNLSSLELGDSALYFCASSPASAPAETQYFGPGTRLLVL.

This clonotype was found a few times. The chain carries TRBV21-1 and TRBJ2-5; TRBD1 was called by the table and not checked on the DNA. TRBV21-1 is termed a pseudogene. The CDR3 is 13 residues long. CDR3 DNA sequence: TGTGCCAGCAGGGACAGGTACCAAGAGACCCAGTACTTC. It encodes CASRDRYQETQYF.

J is TRBJ1-1 and V is TRBV20-1; D gene uncertain. This CDR3 has 12 residues. The V and J ends lost 7 bases and 6 bases respectively, with 15 bases between them. The germline V gene has CDR1 DFQATT and CDR2 SNEGSKA (reference sequence). Here the CDR3 reads CSVAILDSEAFF. CDR3 in DNA: TGCAGTGTGGCGATCTTAGATTCTGAAGCTTTCTTT.

This chain uses TRBV5-4 with TRBJ1-6, with unresolved D. The CDR3 runs to 15 residues. Germline-derived CDR1 and CDR2 are SGHNT and YYREEE (reference sequence). V was shortened by 4 bases and J by 9 bases, with 17 bases between the two germline ends. CDR3 loop: CASSRDRLGPSPLHF. The CDR3 coding sequence is TGTGCCAGCAGCCGAGACCGACTCGGACCTTCACCCCTCCACTTT.

This chain connects TRBV20-1 to TRBJ2-7; D is perhaps TRBD1 (6 bases). Per germline, CDR1 DFQATT and CDR2 SNEGSKA (reference sequence). V was clipped by 3 bases and J by 2 bases, with 14 bases between them. There are 14 residues in the CDR3. The CDR3 nucleotides are TGCAGTGCTAGGTTGACAGGCGGGCCCTACGAGCAGTACTTC. As protein: CSARLTGGPYEQYF.

DNA of the CDR3: TGTGCCAGCAGCGGTACCGGGACAGCTTCCTACGAGCAGTACTTC. Protein product: CASSGTGTASYEQYF. The rearrangement uses TRBV6-2 or TRBV6-3 and TRBJ2-7; 7 bases agree with TRBD1. Losses at the gene ends were 6 bases for V and 1 base for J; bases not matched to a gene: 9. The CDR3 consists of 15 residues. The V gene's germline CDR1 is MNHEY and CDR2 SVGEGT.

In its sample, this clonotype was seen many times. This chain uses TRBV10-1 with TRBJ2-7; D gene ambiguous. Trimming removed 3 bases at V and 0 bases at J, with 12 bases between. Germline CDR1 and CDR2: WNHNN and SYGVQD (reference sequence). This CDR3 contains 15 residues. CDR3 protein: CASSDGTQSSYEQYF. In DNA form, the CDR3 reads TGCGCCAGCAGTGACGGCACCCAGAGCTCCTACGAGCAGTACTTC.

The rearrangement joins TRBV6-5 to TRBJ2-7; D ambiguous. CDR1 and CDR2 (germline): MNHEY, SVGAGI. With 0 bases removed from V and 1 base from J, the gap between germline ends came to 13 bases. This CDR3 region has 16 residues. CDR3 sequence reads: CASSYSRPLFSYEQYF. The DNA of the CDR3 is TGTGCCAGCAGTTACTCCCGGCCGTTGTTTTCCTACGAGCAGTACTTC.

This clonotype was counted many times. This sequence joins TRBV7-2 and TRBJ2-7, with D possibly matching TRBD2 (6 bases). Germline CDR1 reads SGHTA; CDR2 reads FQGNSA. Trimming stripped 2 bases from V and 2 bases from J, with 13 bases between. The CDR3 loop spans 15 amino acids. The CDR3 loop reads CASSLFSGLTYEQYF. The DNA for the CDR3 is TGTGCCAGCAGCTTATTTAGCGGACTTACCTACGAGCAGTACTTC.

This chain uses TRBV2 with TRBJ1-6; no reliable D call. Trimming took off 1 base at V and 6 bases at J, with 4 bases between the two ends. Looked up from germline, CDR1 is SNHLY and CDR2 is FYNNEI. The CDR3 length is 13 residues. For the CDR3, the DNA is TGTGCCAGCAGTGAAGTGGCTAATTCACCCCTCCACTTT. Amino acid sequence: CASSEVANSPLHF.

This clonotype was observed a few times. The chain has TRBV29-1 and TRBJ1-1; D not certain. V dropped 6 bases and J dropped 0 bases, with 5 bases sitting between them. The CDR3 extends over 11 amino acids. The germline gives CDR1 SQVTM, CDR2 ANQGSEA. The CDR3 DNA sequence: TGCAGCGTCGTAATGAACACTGAAGCTTTCTTT. Its protein is CSVVMNTEAFF.

This rearrangement joins TRBV5-1 to TRBJ2-1; 7 positions agree with TRBD1. This CDR3 contains 13 residues. The germline V gene has CDR1 SGHRS and CDR2 YFSETQ. After removal of 4 bases from V and 8 bases from J, the junction contained 6 bases not matched to a gene. The CDR3 coding sequence is TGCGCCAGCAGCCAGAGGGGGCGAGATGAGCAGTTCTTC. Its translation is CASSQRGRDEQFF.

This clonotype was picked up many times. This sequence joins TRBV10-2 and TRBJ2-3; no clear D gene. Trimming took 2 bases from V and 14 from J, leaving 14 bases between them. This CDR3 is 12 amino acids long. Germline CDR1 and CDR2: WSHSY and SAAADI. The DNA of the CDR3 is TGCGCCAGCAGTGAGGTATTCGCTCAGGCGTATTTT. It specifies CASSEVFAQAYF.

V usage is TRBV7-8 and J usage is TRBJ2-5, with TRBD2 matching over 10 bases. After removal of 2 bases from V and 2 bases from J, the junction contained 8 bases not matched to a gene. Germline lookup yields CDR1 SGHVS and CDR2 FQNEAQ. The CDR3 consists of 17 residues. The CDR3 loop is CASSLTSGTLNQETQYF. The CDR3 DNA is TGTGCCAGCAGCTTAACTAGCGGGACCCTCAATCAAGAGACCCAGTACTTC.

The chain has TRBV4-2 and TRBJ1-2, with no clear D. The CDR3 runs to 15 residues. In germline, CDR1 is LGHNA, CDR2 YNFKEQ. The V end was cut by 0 bases, the J end by 0 bases, with 8 bases between. The CDR3 spells CASSQDAIPNYGYTF. CDR3 nucleotide sequence: TGTGCCAGCAGCCAAGATGCCATCCCTAACTATGGCTACACCTTC.

There are many counts of this clonotype. The junction differs from germline at one of its ends, possibly a read error. The rearrangement uses TRBV7-7 and TRBJ2-2, with a tentative D call TRBD1 (5 bases). The germline V gene has CDR1 SSHAT and CDR2 FNYEAQ (reference sequence). This CDR3 spans 17 amino acids. For the CDR3, the DNA is TGTGCTAGCAGCCTGGACATCCTCCGCTCGAACACCGGGGAGCTGTTTTTT. As protein: CASSLDILRSNTGELFF. Full variable domain (missing parts from reference TRBV7-7 and TRBJ2-2): GAGVSQSPRYKVTKRGQDVTLRCDPISSHATLYWYQQALGQGPEFLTYFNYEAQPDKSGLPSDRFSAERPEGSISTLTIQRTEQRDSAMYRCASSLDILRSNTGELFFGEGSRLTVL.

In its sample, this clonotype was seen many times. The chain joins TRBV12-3 or TRBV12-4 to TRBJ2-7; TRBD2 agrees at 10 bases. With 1 base clipped from V and 4 bases from J, the junction kept 4 bases outside the gene matches. The CDR3 is 15 amino acids. The CDR3 DNA sequence: TGTGCCAGCAGTTTAGTTTCTAGCGGGAGTTACGAGCAGTACTTC. This translates into CASSLVSSGSYEQYF.

The chain couples TRBV4-2 to TRBJ2-3; TRBD2 aligns across 9 bases. V lost 3 bases, J lost 2 bases, and 12 bases stayed unmatched. This CDR3 comprises 18 residues. Per germline, CDR1 LGHNA and CDR2 YNFKEQ. DNA of the CDR3: TGTGCCAGCAGCCAGAGAGCCCCGGGACTAGCAACCACAGATACGCAGTATTTT. This codes for CASSQRAPGLATTDTQYF.

This clonotype was picked up a small number of times. The chain is built from TRBV2 and TRBJ2-3, with a weak D call TRBD2 (5 bases). Germline values: CDR1 SNHLY, CDR2 FYNNEI. There are 14 residues in the CDR3. Deletions cut 6 bases from V and 0 bases from J, with 10 bases between. CDR3 protein: CASRRDLSTDTQYF. CDR3 in DNA: TGTGCCAGCAGACGGGATCTAAGCACAGATACGCAGTATTTT.

This clonotype has ten or more counts. V and J are TRBV15 and TRBJ2-7; D might be TRBD1 (6 bases). Trimming cost V 0 bases and J 0 bases, with 12 bases left between them. Per germline, CDR1 LNHNV and CDR2 YYDKDF (reference sequence). The CDR3 is 16 residues long. DNA of the CDR3: TGTGCCACCAGCAGAGAAGGGGGACAAAGCTCCTACGAGCAGTACTTC. Translated: CATSREGGQSSYEQYF.

This clonotype was counted ten times or more. The rearrangement uses TRBV7-3 and TRBJ2-1; D not resolved. CDR3 size: 16 residues. Germline assignment: CDR1 SGHTA and CDR2 FQGTGA. The ends were cut back, 2 bases at V and 0 bases at J, with 11 bases in the middle. CDR3 sequence: CASSLSPGLSYNEQFF. The CDR3 DNA follows: TGTGCCAGCAGCTTATCCCCGGGCCTCTCCTACAATGAGCAGTTCTTC.

This chain links TRBV5-4 with TRBJ2-1; TRBD2 aligns across 10 bases. CDR1 SGHNT and CDR2 YYREEE come from the germline V gene (reference sequence). The CDR3 loop spans 14 amino acids. Unmatched junction bases numbered 5, after V lost 2 bases and J lost 9 bases. CDR3 nucleotide sequence: TGTGCCAGCAGCTTAGCGGGAGGGAAGGGTGAGCAGTTCTTC. As protein: CASSLAGGKGEQFF. The complete variable domain, with remaining parts taken from reference TRBV5-4 and TRBJ2-1, reads ETGVTQSPTHLIKTRGQQVTLRCSSQSGHNTVSWYQQALGQGPQFIFQYYREEENGRGNFPPRFSGLQFPNYSSELNVNALELDDSALYLCASSLAGGKGEQFFGPGTRLTVL.

This clonotype was counted many times. The chain uses TRBV7-6 and TRBJ2-3; no firm D call. The CDR3 is made up of 14 amino acids. Germline V gene lookup returns CDR1 SGHVS and CDR2 FNYEAQ. The V end lost 2 bases, the J end lost 2 bases, and 8 bases lay between the germline ends. DNA for the CDR3: TGTGCCAGCAGCTTACGATTTGTCACAGATACGCAGTATTTT. As protein: CASSLRFVTDTQYF.

The chain is built from TRBV18 and TRBJ2-5; D call uncertain. CDR1 is KGHSH, CDR2 LQKENI, per germline. The CDR3 loop spans 13 amino acids. Between the trimmed V and J ends, which lost 3 bases and 3 bases, there was a span of 8 bases. The CDR3 DNA reads as TGTGCCAGCTCACCTTGGACGGAAGAGACCCAGTACTTC. It is translated as CASSPWTEETQYF.

This clonotype has more than one count but fewer than ten. The rearrangement joins TRBV10-3 to TRBJ2-1; no clear D gene. This CDR3 has 12 amino acids. The V end was cut by 0 bases, the J end by 12 bases, with 9 bases between. CDR1 and CDR2 (germline): ENHRY, SYGVKD. The CDR3 bases are TGTGCCATCAGTGAGTCGCTTACGCTGCAGTTCTTC. Translated, it gives CAISESLTLQFF.

This clonotype appeared a few times. The J gene is TRBJ2-5, the V gene TRBV29-1; D ambiguous. Germline CDR1 is SQVTM and CDR2 is ANQGSEA. The CDR3 runs 11 residues. Trimming pared 7 bases from V and 4 bases from J, leaving 10 bases between. The CDR3 protein is CSAGFGETQYF. CDR3 coding DNA: TGCAGCGCTGGCTTTGGAGAGACCCAGTACTTC.

This clonotype appeared many times. The rearrangement uses TRBV4-3 and TRBJ1-1; the D is unclear. Germline CDR1 and CDR2: LGHNA and YSLEER. Trimming removed 0 bases at V and 1 base at J, with 18 bases between. This CDR3 is 18 amino acids long. As DNA, the CDR3 is TGCGCCAGCAGCCAAGAAATATATCGAAGCTTCGGGAACACTGAAGCTTTCTTT. Residues: CASSQEIYRSFGNTEAFF.

J is TRBJ2-3 and V is TRBV12-3 or TRBV12-4, with 12 bases that match TRBD2. After removal of 5 bases from V and 2 bases from J, the junction contained 5 bases not matched to a gene. This CDR3 is 16 amino acids long. Here the CDR3 DNA reads TGTGCCAGCAGTCCCCCTAGCGGGGGGGTCACAGATACGCAGTATTTT. This sequence encodes CASSPPSGGVTDTQYF.

The chain couples TRBV10-2 to TRBJ1-6; tentative D call: TRBD1 (5 bases). Germline V gene data show CDR1 as WSHSY and CDR2 as SAAADI. Between the trimmed V and J ends, which lost 7 bases and 3 bases, there was a span of 13 bases. This CDR3 has 15 amino acids. The CDR3 DNA reads as TGCGCCAGCATGGGGCAGCCATACTATAATTCACCCCTCCACTTT. Encoded protein: CASMGQPYYNSPLHF.

This clonotype occurred a few times. The rearrangement joins TRBV5-5 to TRBJ1-1, with 11 bases aligning to TRBD1. Germline V gene sequence: CDR1 SGHKS, CDR2 YYEKEE (reference sequence). V was pared by 3 bases and J by 7 bases, with 11 bases of the junction left unmatched. The CDR3 runs 16 residues. CDR3 nucleotides: TGTGCCAGCAGCTCGATACCGGGACAGGGGGTGGATGAAGCTTTCTTT. Protein sequence: CASSSIPGQGVDEAFF.

There are a few counts of this clonotype. CDR3: CASSSGLAGGETQYF. The CDR3 DNA reads as TGCGCCAGCAGCTCCGGACTAGCGGGCGGTGAGACCCAGTACTTC. The J gene is TRBJ2-5, the V gene TRBV5-1; 11 nucleotides line up with TRBD2. The germline V gene has CDR1 SGHRS and CDR2 YFSETQ. This CDR3 comprises 15 residues. V dropped 3 bases and J dropped 5; count of bases not matched to a gene: 6.